The clone carrying this TCR beta chain was seen a handful of times. The antigen is not known. The record originates from a study of regulatory T cells in long-lasting Graves disease. TCR beta libraries were built with iRepertoire HTBI primers and Arm-PCR of CDR3 regions. From the multiplex PCR reads, TCRdb called clonotypes with MiXCR, one entry per CDR3 protein. The repertoire holds some 560,000 distinct CDR3 sequences, approximately 16% seen once, with 20% to 30% in the top ten. Study-level results: New patients shared more than 950 public clonotypes, and persistent patients shared more, with approximately 2,500.

Unmatched junction bases numbered 11, after V lost 5 bases and J lost 6 bases. Germline V CDR1 and CDR2: SGHAT, FQNNGV. This CDR3 region has 15 residues. The time point here: newly diagnosed GD, antithyroid drugs for less than 3 months. Extracted RNA from PBMCs served as the source of the TCR library. From each patient, 8 to 10 milliliters of peripheral blood was drawn and collected into an EDTA anticoagulant tube. This same sample was also taken into another study, of T cells in Graves' hyperthyroidism and ophthalmopathy. That work adds: Graves' hyperthyroidism was deemed stable absent ophthalmopathy progression within 18 months. Researchers found most expanded thyroid clonotypes above 0.001 in blood as well.

The TCR comes from a woman aged 40 to 65 with Graves disease. Specimen: peripheral blood mononuclear cells (PBMCs), collected at new diagnosis, from a patient treated with antithyroid drugs. The gene calls are TRBV11-2 and TRBJ1-2; 8 nucleotides align to TRBD1. CDR3 in amino acids: CASSLRRQGTNGYTF. CDR3 in DNA: TGTGCCAGCAGCCTCCGGCGACAGGGGACGAATGGCTACACCTTC.